Below are 5 T cell receptor beta chains sequenced from a single sample in a study of blood T cell repertoires in COVID-19. Assay used: immunoSEQ multiplex PCR; TCRdb lists only in-frame clones, some missing. The data hold 500,000 or so clones, with roughly nine tenths observed a single time. Sequencing input: PBMCs or T cells enriched from blood (not recorded which). The source is a woman between 18 and 30 years old who had recovered from COVID-19.

The rearrangement uses TRBV3-1 (or the pseudogene TRBV3-2) and TRBJ2-7, with 9 bases lining up with TRBD2. Trimming took 2 bases from V and 6 from J; bases not matched to a gene: 8. The CDR3 is 15 amino acids. Germline V gene data show CDR1 as LGHDT and CDR2 as YNNKEL (reference sequence). The CDR3 protein is CASSQTLGTSFEQYF. DNA for the CDR3: TGTGCCAGCAGCCAAACTCTCGGGACTAGCTTCGAGCAGTACTTC.

J is TRBJ2-4 and V is TRBV15, with D tentatively TRBD2 (6 bases). Trimming cost V 5 bases and J 7 bases, with 12 bases left between them. Germline V gene data show CDR1 as LNHNV and CDR2 as YYDKDF (reference sequence). This CDR3 is built from 13 residues. CDR3 sequence (DNA): TGTGCCACCAGCCCACAAGGAGGGAACATTCAGTACTTC. Its translation is CATSPQGGNIQYF.

The gene calls are TRBV7-2 and TRBJ1-5; no clear D gene. The ends were cut back, 2 bases at V and 5 bases at J, with 7 bases in the middle. CDR3 size: 13 residues. From germline, CDR1 is SGHTA and CDR2 FQGNSA. The CDR3 is CASSLMPDQPQHF. CDR3 DNA sequence: TGTGCCAGCAGCTTAATGCCAGATCAGCCCCAGCATTTT.

The V call is TRBV19, the J call TRBJ2-6; tentatively, D is TRBD2 (7 bases). The germline V gene encodes CDR1 LNHDA and CDR2 SQIVND (reference sequence). The length of the CDR3 is 19 residues. Trimming shortened V by 5 bases and J by 4 bases, and 24 bases separated the two germline ends. This CDR3 reads CASSAGAGADLLGANVLTF. The DNA of the CDR3 is TGTGCCAGTAGTGCGGGCGCGGGGGCTGACTTGTTGGGGGCCAACGTCCTGACTTTC.

The chain uses TRBV7-3 and TRBJ1-6, with D perhaps matching TRBD1 (6 bases). From germline, CDR1 is SGHTA and CDR2 FQGTGA. Trimming took 8 bases from V and 10 from J, leaving 15 bases between them. The CDR3 length is 13 residues. CDR3 protein: CASYRRGGSPLHF. The CDR3 DNA is TGTGCCAGCTACCGGAGGGGGGGATCACCCCTCCACTTT.